This T cell receptor beta chain comes out of a study of response to subunit inactivated influenza vaccine. TCRdb processed the RT-PCR reads anew with MiXCR; each CDR3 protein has one entry. Here the sample spans 550,000 to 650,000 distinct CDR3 sequences, 12% being singletons. The ends were cut back, 7 bases at V and 6 bases at J, with 22 bases in the middle. CDR3 length: 16 residues. The rearrangement uses TRBV12-3 or TRBV12-4 and TRBJ1-5; D call uncertain. The TCR originated in a man over 45 who received an inactivated influenza vaccine. The sample was PBMCs from blood, taken on the day of vaccination. The CDR3 bases are TGTGCCAGCACCATGACCTCAGGCTATCGGGGTCAGCCCCAGCATTTT. Translated: CASTMTSGYRGQPQHF.